This T cell receptor (beta chain) was profiled in a study of T cell responses to AZD1222 COVID-19 vaccine. The CDR3 has 15 residues. Trimming shortened V by 0 bases and J by 1 base, and 10 bases separated the two germline ends. The germline CDR1 and CDR2 sequences are LGHNA and YSLEER. Samples with a second dose at about 4 or about 12 weeks were pooled together. The repertoire was sequenced with immunoSEQ multiplex PCR; TCRdb's copy has only in-frame clones and lacks some. The repertoire has tens of thousands of clones, 92% of them found once; the top ten carry approximately 5%. Only one count was recorded for this clone.

The chain carries TRBV4-3 and TRBJ2-7; weak D call: TRBD1 (6 bases). This specimen consisted of peripheral blood, obtained 28 days after the second AZD1222 dose. This TCR derives from an adult who received the AZD1222 COVID-19 vaccine. The CDR3 DNA reads TGCGCCAGCAGCCAAGATGGTCAGGGGTCCTACGAGCAGTACTTC. This gives the protein CASSQDGQGSYEQYF.